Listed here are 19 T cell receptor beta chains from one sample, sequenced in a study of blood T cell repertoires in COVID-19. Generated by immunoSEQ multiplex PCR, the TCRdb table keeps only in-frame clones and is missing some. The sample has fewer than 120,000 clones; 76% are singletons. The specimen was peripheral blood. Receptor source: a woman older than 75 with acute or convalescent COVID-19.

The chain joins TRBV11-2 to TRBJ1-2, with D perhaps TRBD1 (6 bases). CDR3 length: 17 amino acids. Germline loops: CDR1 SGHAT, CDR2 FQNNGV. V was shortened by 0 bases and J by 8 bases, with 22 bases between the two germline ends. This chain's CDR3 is CASSLDPAQGVVAGYTF. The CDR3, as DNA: TGTGCCAGCAGCTTAGATCCCGCACAGGGTGTTGTGGCAGGCTACACCTTC. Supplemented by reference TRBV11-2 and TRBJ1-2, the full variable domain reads EAGVAQSPRYKIIEKRQSVAFWCNPISGHATLYWYQQILGQGPKLLIQFQNNGVVDDSQLPKDRFSAERLKGVDSTLKIQPAKLEDSAVYLCASSLDPAQGVVAGYTFGSGTRLTVV.

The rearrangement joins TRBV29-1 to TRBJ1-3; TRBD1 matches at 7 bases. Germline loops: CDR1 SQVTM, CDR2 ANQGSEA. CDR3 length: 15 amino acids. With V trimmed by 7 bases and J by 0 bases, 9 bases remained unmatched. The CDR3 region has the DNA TGCAGCGCTTCGGACAGGAGAGCCTCTGGAAACACCATATATTTT. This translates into CSASDRRASGNTIYF.

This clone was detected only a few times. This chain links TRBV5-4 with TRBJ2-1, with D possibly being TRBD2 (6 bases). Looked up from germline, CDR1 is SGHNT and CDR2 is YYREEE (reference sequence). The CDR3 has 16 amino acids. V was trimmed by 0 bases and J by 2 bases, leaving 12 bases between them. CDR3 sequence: CASSLAAGRTYNEQFF. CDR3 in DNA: TGTGCCAGCAGCTTGGCGGCGGGACGGACCTACAATGAGCAGTTCTTC.

CDR3 protein: CASSLVTSDTGELFF. CDR3 nucleotides: TGTGCCAGCAGCTTGGTGACTTCAGACACCGGGGAGCTGTTTTTT. V usage is TRBV5-4 and J usage is TRBJ2-2; D uncertain. This CDR3 region has 15 residues. Deletions cut 0 bases from V and 3 bases from J, with 9 bases between. Germline CDR1 SGHNT, CDR2 YYREEE (reference sequence).

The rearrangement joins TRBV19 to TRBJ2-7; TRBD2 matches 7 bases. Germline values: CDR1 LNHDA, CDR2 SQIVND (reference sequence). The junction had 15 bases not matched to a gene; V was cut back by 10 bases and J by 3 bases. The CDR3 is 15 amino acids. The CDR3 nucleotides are TGTGCCACTCCCAGACGGAGCGGGGCTAGCTACGAGCAGTACTTC. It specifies CATPRRSGASYEQYF.

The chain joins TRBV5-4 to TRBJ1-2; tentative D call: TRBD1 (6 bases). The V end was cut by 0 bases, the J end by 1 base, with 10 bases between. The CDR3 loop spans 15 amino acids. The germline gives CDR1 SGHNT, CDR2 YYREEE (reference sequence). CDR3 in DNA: TGTGCCAGCAGCTTGGCCAGGGGAGTTAACTATGGCTACACCTTC. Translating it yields CASSLARGVNYGYTF. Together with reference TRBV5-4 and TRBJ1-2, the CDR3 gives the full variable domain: ETGVTQSPTHLIKTRGQQVTLRCSSQSGHNTVSWYQQALGQGPQFIFQYYREEENGRGNFPPRFSGLQFPNYSSELNVNALELDDSALYLCASSLARGVNYGYTFGSGTRLTVV.

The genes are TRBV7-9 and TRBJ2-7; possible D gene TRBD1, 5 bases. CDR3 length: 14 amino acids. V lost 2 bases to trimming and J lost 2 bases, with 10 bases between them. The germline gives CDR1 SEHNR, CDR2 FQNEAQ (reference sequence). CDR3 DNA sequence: TGTGCCAGCAGCTTAATGGGGCAGGCCTACGAGCAGTACTTC. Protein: CASSLMGQAYEQYF. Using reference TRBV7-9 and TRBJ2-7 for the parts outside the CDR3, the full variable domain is DTGVSQNPRHKITKRGQNVTFRCDPISEHNRLYWYRQTLGQGPEFLTYFQNEAQLEKSRLLSDRFSAERPKGSFSTLEIQRTEQGDSAMYLCASSLMGQAYEQYFGPGTRLTVT.

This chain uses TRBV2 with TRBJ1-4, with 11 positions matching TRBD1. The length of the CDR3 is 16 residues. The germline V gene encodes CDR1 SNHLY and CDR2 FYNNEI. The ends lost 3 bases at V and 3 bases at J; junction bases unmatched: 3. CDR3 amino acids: CASSDPGQGANEKLFF. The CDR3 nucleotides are TGTGCCAGCAGTGATCCGGGACAGGGGGCTAATGAAAAACTGTTTTTT.

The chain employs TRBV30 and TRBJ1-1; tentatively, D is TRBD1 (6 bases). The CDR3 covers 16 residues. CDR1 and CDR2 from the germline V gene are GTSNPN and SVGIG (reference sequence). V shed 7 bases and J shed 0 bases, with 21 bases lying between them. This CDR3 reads CASSPRAGTMNTEAFF. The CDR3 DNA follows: TGTGCCTCCTCCCCTCGCGCCGGGACAATGAACACTGAAGCTTTCTTT.

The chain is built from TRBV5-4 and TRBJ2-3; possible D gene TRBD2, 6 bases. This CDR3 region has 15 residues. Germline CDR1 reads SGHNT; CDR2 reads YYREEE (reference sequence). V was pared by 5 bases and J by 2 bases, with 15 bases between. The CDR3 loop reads CASSPSAGTTDTQYF. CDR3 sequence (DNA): TGTGCCAGCAGTCCCAGCGCGGGAACCACAGATACGCAGTATTTT.

The CDR3 spells CAWNLQGVYSPLHF. DNA for the CDR3: TGTGCCTGGAACTTACAGGGGGTCTATTCACCCCTCCACTTT. The chain employs TRBV30 and TRBJ1-6; 8 nucleotides match TRBD1. This CDR3 contains 14 residues. The V gene's germline CDR1 is GTSNPN and CDR2 SVGIG (reference sequence). Germline trimming cut 4 bases from V and 8 bases from J; bases unmatched to any gene: 7.

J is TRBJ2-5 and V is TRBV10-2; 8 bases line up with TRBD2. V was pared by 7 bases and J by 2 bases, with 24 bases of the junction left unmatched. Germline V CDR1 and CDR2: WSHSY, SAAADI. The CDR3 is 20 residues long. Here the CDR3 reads CASIPGLARPPQGPQETQYF. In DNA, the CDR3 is TGCGCCAGCATTCCTGGACTAGCAAGACCCCCACAGGGCCCACAAGAGACCCAGTACTTC.

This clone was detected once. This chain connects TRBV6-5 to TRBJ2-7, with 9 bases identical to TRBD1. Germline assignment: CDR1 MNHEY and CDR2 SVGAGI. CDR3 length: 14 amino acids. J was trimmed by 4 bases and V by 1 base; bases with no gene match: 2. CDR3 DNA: TGTGCCAGCAGTTACTTGACAGGGGGGTACGAGCAGTACTTC. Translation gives CASSYLTGGYEQYF.

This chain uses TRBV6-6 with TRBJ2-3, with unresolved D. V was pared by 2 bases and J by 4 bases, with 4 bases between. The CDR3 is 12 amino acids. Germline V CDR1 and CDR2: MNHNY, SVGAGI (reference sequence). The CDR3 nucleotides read TGTGCCAGCAGTTACGCGGCAGATACGCAGTATTTT. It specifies CASSYAADTQYF.

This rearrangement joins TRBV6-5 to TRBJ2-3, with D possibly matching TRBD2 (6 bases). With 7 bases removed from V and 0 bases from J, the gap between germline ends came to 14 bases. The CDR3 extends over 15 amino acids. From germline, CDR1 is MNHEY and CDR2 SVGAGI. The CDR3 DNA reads TGTGCCAGCAATAGCGGTTCAACTAGCACAGATACGCAGTATTTT. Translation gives CASNSGSTSTDTQYF.

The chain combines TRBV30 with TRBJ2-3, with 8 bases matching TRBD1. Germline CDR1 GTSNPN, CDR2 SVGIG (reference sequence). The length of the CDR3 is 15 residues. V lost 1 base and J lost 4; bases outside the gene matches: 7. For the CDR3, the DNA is TGTGCCTGGAGTGCTAAGACAGGGGCAGCAGATACGCAGTATTTT. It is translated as CAWSAKTGAADTQYF. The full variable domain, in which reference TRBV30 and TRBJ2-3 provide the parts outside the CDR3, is SQTIHQWPATLVQPVGSPLSLECTVEGTSNPNLYWYRQAAGRGLQLLFYSVGIGQISSEVPQNLSASRPQDRQFILSSKKLLLSDSGFYLCAWSAKTGAADTQYFGPGTRLTVL.

DNA for the CDR3: TGTGCCTGGGGTTGGGGGCTCGCGGGGGGCAATGAGCAGTTCTTC. This gives the protein CAWGWGLAGGNEQFF. This chain connects TRBV30 to TRBJ2-1, with 8 bases identical to TRBD2. Trimming cost V 5 bases and J 6 bases; bases outside gene matches: 12. From germline, CDR1 is GTSNPN and CDR2 SVGIG (reference sequence). The CDR3 totals 15 residues. Using reference TRBV30 and TRBJ2-1 for the parts outside the CDR3, the full variable domain is SQTIHQWPATLVQPVGSPLSLECTVEGTSNPNLYWYRQAAGRGLQLLFYSVGIGQISSEVPQNLSASRPQDRQFILSSKKLLLSDSGFYLCAWGWGLAGGNEQFFGPGTRLTVL.

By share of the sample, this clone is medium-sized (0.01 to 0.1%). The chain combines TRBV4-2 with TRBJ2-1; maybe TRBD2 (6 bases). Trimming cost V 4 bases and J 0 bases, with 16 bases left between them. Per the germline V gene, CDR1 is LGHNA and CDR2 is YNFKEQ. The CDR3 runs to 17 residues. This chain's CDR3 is CASSRLGGGSSYNEQFF. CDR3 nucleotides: TGTGCCAGCAGCCGCCTGGGTGGGGGGAGCTCCTACAATGAGCAGTTCTTC.

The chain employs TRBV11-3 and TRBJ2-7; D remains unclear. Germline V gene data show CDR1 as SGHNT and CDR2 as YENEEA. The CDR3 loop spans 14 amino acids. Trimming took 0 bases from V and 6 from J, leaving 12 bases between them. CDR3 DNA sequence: TGTGCCAGCAGCTTAGAAGGTTCGACTGCCGAGCAGTACTTC. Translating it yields CASSLEGSTAEQYF.